This T cell receptor (beta chain) was retrieved from a study of T cells after yellow fever vaccination. Study context: The fractions with low cell numbers were processed using SMART-Seq v4 Ultra Low Input.

This clonotype was seen many times. Germline V gives CDR1 SGHTA, CDR2 FQGNSA. Trimming removed 5 bases from V and 0 bases from J; junction bases left unmatched: 1. The CDR3 loop spans 14 amino acids. The TCR cDNA carried a universal primer site and UMIs from 5'RACE template switching. TCRdb reprocessed the 5' RACE reads with MiXCR, giving one entry per CDR3 protein. The sample carries about 150,000 distinct CDR3 sequences, approximately 6.2% recorded once. Sequenced material: CD4+ T cells sorted from PBMCs, taken on the day of the first yellow fever vaccination. The clonotype originates from a man younger than 35 who received the YFV17D yellow fever vaccine. J is TRBJ2-4 and V is TRBV7-2, with TRBD1 identical over 7 bases. CDR3 residues: CASSTGVAKNIQYF. Here the CDR3 DNA reads TGTGCCAGCAGCACAGGGGTAGCCAAAAACATTCAGTACTTC. Combining the CDR3 with reference TRBV7-2 and TRBJ2-4 gives the whole variable domain GAGVSQSPSNKVTEKGKDVELRCDPISGHTALYWYRQSLGQGLEFLIYFQGNSAPDKSGLPSDRFSAERTGGSVSTLTIQRTQQEDSAVYLCASSTGVAKNIQYFGAGTRLSVL.